This record concerns one T cell receptor beta chain sequence. An end of the junction differs from the germline gene, which may be a read error. The donors (healthy individuals) were bone marrow donors. With 60 Vbeta and 13 Jbeta primers, the PCR was carried out. TCRdb's copy holds only in-frame clones and misses some; the assay was immunoSEQ multiplex PCR. The data contain 120,000 or so clones, around three quarters of them singletons. The length of the CDR3 is 16 residues. The germline V gene encodes CDR1 SEHNR and CDR2 FQNEAQ (reference sequence). This entry is derived from a study of cytomegalovirus exposure and HLA in healthy donors.

The sequencing input was PBMCs. The V gene is TRBV7-9, the J gene TRBJ2-5, with TRBD2 matching 8 bases. This receptor was taken from a female donor in good health and CMV-seronegative. The CDR3 loop reads CSSSFLDGGEQETQYF. Written as DNA, the CDR3 is TGTTCCAGCAGCTTTCTCGACGGGGGGGAACAAGAGACCCAGTACTTC.